Listed here is a single TCR beta chain. Data came from immunoSEQ multiplex PCR; TCRdb stores just in-frame clones and leaves some out. The sample has roughly 98,000 clones; more than 80% are singletons. This record comes from a study of T cell responses to AZD1222 COVID-19 vaccine. Whole-study context: Some second doses came at about 4 weeks and others at about 12 weeks; these were pooled.

V was trimmed by 0 bases and J by 7 bases, leaving 18 bases between them. CDR1 is LNHNV and CDR2 is YYDKDF in the germline V gene (reference sequence). This CDR3 has 17 amino acids. J is TRBJ1-4 and V is TRBV15, with a tentative D call TRBD1 (5 bases). The starting material was peripheral blood, obtained on day 0 of AZD1222 vaccination. The receptor was isolated from an adult in good health. In DNA, the CDR3 is TGTGCCACCAGCAGAGACCTGACAGCTCCCCGGGGTGAAAAACTGTTTTTT. Amino acid sequence: CATSRDLTAPRGEKLFF.